Listed here are 16 T cell receptor beta chains from one sample, sequenced in a study of blood T cells in healthy people across ages. Combining a sample-barcoded 5' primer with a J-beta primer mix, a second PCR ran for roughly 7 to 12 cycles. One entry per CDR3 protein results from TCRdb running MiXCR on the 5' RACE reads. The repertoire consists of approximately 1.5 million distinct CDR3 sequences, with almost 35% occurring once and the leading ten covering about 11%. Sequenced sample: blood. The origin of the receptors is a woman aged 25 to 39 in good health.

V gene TRBV5-5 combines with J gene TRBJ1-5; D perhaps matches TRBD1 (5 bases). From germline, CDR1 is SGHKS and CDR2 YYEKEE (reference sequence). The CDR3 has 14 amino acids. Trimming shortened V by 4 bases and J by 9 bases, and 17 bases separated the two germline ends. The CDR3 bases are TGTGCCAGCAGCACGGGGACGTTGTACGCGCCCCAGCATTTT. It codes for CASSTGTLYAPQHF. Drawing the rest from reference TRBV5-5 and TRBJ1-5, the complete variable domain is DAGVTQSPTHLIKTRGQQVTLRCSPISGHKSVSWYQQVLGQGPQFIFQYYEKEERGRGNFPDRFSARQFPNYSSELNVNALLLGDSALYLCASSTGTLYAPQHFGDGTRLSIL.

A remark on this clonotype: This sequence may be a read error, since a much larger clone differs from it by one base. This CDR3 is missing its conserved last phenylalanine or tryptophan, likely due to a read error. The chain employs TRBV29-1 and TRBJ2-1, with TRBD2 matching 13 bases. Unmatched junction bases numbered 7, after V lost 7 bases and J lost 7 bases. The CDR3 has 14 amino acids. Germline lookup yields CDR1 SQVTM and CDR2 ANQGSEA. CDR3 nucleotides: TGCAGCGCTCCGGGACTAGCGGGATGGAATGAGCAGTTCTGC. The encoded protein is CSAPGLAGWNEQFC.

The chain joins TRBV9 to TRBJ1-2, with D perhaps matching TRBD1 (6 bases). This CDR3 comprises 14 residues. Trimming took off 4 bases at V and 7 bases at J, with 17 bases between the two ends. CDR1 is SGDLS, CDR2 YYNGEE, per germline. Here the CDR3 reads CASSPGAGEVGYTF. The CDR3 nucleotides are TGTGCCAGCAGCCCGGGGGCAGGGGAGGTTGGCTACACCTTC.

This clonotype showed up just a few times. The rearrangement joins TRBV20-1 to TRBJ2-3; 9 bases agree with TRBD2. The CDR3 is 14 residues long. After removal of 6 bases from V and 5 bases from J, the junction contained 9 bases not matched to a gene. CDR1 DFQATT and CDR2 SNEGSKA come from the germline V gene (reference sequence). The CDR3 coding sequence is TGCAGTGCCTCTGGCGGGGGGGCTGGAGATACGCAGTATTTT. This gives the protein CSASGGGAGDTQYF.

This clonotype showed up just a few times. This chain connects TRBV9 to TRBJ2-5, with 13 bases lining up with TRBD2. The CDR3 loop spans 17 amino acids. Per the germline V gene, CDR1 is SGDLS and CDR2 is YYNGEE. Trimming removed 4 bases from V and 4 bases from J; junction bases left unmatched: 10. CDR3 sequence reads: CASSPTSGGAVGETQYF. DNA for the CDR3: TGTGCCAGCAGCCCCACTAGCGGGGGGGCAGTTGGAGAGACCCAGTACTTC.

The V call is TRBV13, the J call TRBJ2-7, with TRBD1 matching over 7 bases. V gave up 6 bases and J gave up 5 bases; unmatched junction bases: 7. Germline V lookup: CDR1 PRHDT, CDR2 FYEKMQ (reference sequence). This CDR3 comprises 13 residues. The CDR3 nucleotides are TGTGCCAGCAGTTTACAGGGGAACAACGAGCAGTACTTC. Its protein is CASSLQGNNEQYF.

This chain connects TRBV20-1 to TRBJ1-6; D not certain. This CDR3 is 17 amino acids long. The V end was cut by 3 bases, the J end by 2 bases, with 17 bases between. Germline CDR1 DFQATT, CDR2 SNEGSKA (reference sequence). CDR3 sequence: CSASPLRAGTYNSPLHF. The CDR3 DNA follows: TGCAGTGCTAGCCCCCTAAGGGCTGGGACCTATAATTCACCCCTCCACTTT.

The rearrangement links TRBV27 to TRBJ1-5; possible D gene TRBD1, 6 bases. This CDR3 comprises 14 residues. The V and J ends lost 5 bases and 6 bases respectively, with 14 bases between them. Germline V CDR1 and CDR2: MNHEY, SMNVEV (reference sequence). The CDR3 region is CASSQQGGGQPQHF. DNA for the CDR3: TGTGCCAGCAGTCAACAGGGCGGGGGTCAGCCCCAGCATTTT.

The chain combines TRBV24-1 with TRBJ2-1; 13 positions agree with TRBD2. The CDR3 sequence is 18 residues long. Germline lookup yields CDR1 KGHDR and CDR2 SFDVKD. The trim removed 5 bases at V and 7 bases at J, leaving 13 bases unmatched. The CDR3 sequence is CATSAHGLAGVRGNEQFF. The CDR3 coding sequence is TGTGCCACCAGTGCCCACGGACTAGCGGGAGTTCGTGGTAATGAGCAGTTCTTC.

This clonotype was seen a few times. This rearrangement joins TRBV13 to TRBJ2-1, with D perhaps matching TRBD1 or TRBD2 (6 bases each). Trimming shortened V by 3 bases and J by 7 bases, and 13 bases separated the two germline ends. In germline, CDR1 is PRHDT, CDR2 FYEKMQ (reference sequence). The CDR3 length is 14 residues. CDR3 sequence (DNA): TGTGCCAGCAGCTTTACCAGGGGAGGTAATGAGCAGTTCTTC. It specifies CASSFTRGGNEQFF. Full variable domain (remainder filled in from reference TRBV13 and TRBJ2-1): AAGVIQSPRHLIKEKRETATLKCYPIPRHDTVYWYQQGPGQDPQFLISFYEKMQSDKGSIPDRFSAQQFSDYHSELNMSSLELGDSALYFCASSFTRGGNEQFFGPGTRLTVL.

The chain has TRBV4-1 and TRBJ2-1; D possibly corresponds to TRBD1 (6 bases). Trimming cost V 1 base and J 6 bases, with 16 bases left between them. This CDR3 region has 16 residues. CDR1 and CDR2 from the germline V gene are MGHRA and YSYEKL. CDR3: CASSQGEQGWGNEQFF. The CDR3 DNA sequence: TGCGCCAGCAGCCAAGGGGAACAGGGTTGGGGCAATGAGCAGTTCTTC.

The chain has TRBV7-9 and TRBJ2-7; tentative D call: TRBD1 (6 bases). V lost 2 bases and J 6 bases, leaving 14 bases between the germline ends. In germline, CDR1 is SEHNR, CDR2 FQNEAQ (reference sequence). The CDR3 length is 14 residues. The chain's CDR3 is CASSLTGMSSEQYF. In DNA, the CDR3 is TGTGCCAGCAGCTTAACAGGGATGTCTAGCGAGCAGTACTTC.

This clonotype was recorded at least ten times. CDR3 in DNA: TGCGCCAGCAGCTTGGCAGGCAGGAGCTCCTACGAGCAGTACTTC. It yields the protein CASSLAGRSSYEQYF. This chain connects TRBV5-1 to TRBJ2-7, with unresolved D. This CDR3 region has 15 residues. V lost 0 bases and J 0 bases, leaving 10 bases between the germline ends. CDR1 and CDR2 (germline): SGHRS, YFSETQ.

The chain couples TRBV18 to TRBJ2-2, with D unclear. Germline CDR1 and CDR2: KGHSH and LQKENI. V lost 6 bases and J 2 bases, leaving 10 bases between the germline ends. This CDR3 has 14 residues. CDR3 protein: CASSTASNTGELFF. Here the CDR3 DNA reads TGTGCCAGCTCTACCGCCTCCAACACCGGGGAGCTGTTTTTT.

The CDR3 loop reads CSVVGLTPRGEQYF. The CDR3 nucleotides read TGCAGCGTTGTGGGACTTACCCCGAGGGGCGAGCAGTACTTC. The gene calls are TRBV29-1 and TRBJ2-7, with D perhaps matching TRBD2 (6 bases). V lost 4 bases to trimming and J lost 6 bases, with 19 bases between them. CDR1 SQVTM and CDR2 ANQGSEA come from the germline V gene. This CDR3 has 14 amino acids.

The genes are TRBV27 and TRBJ2-3; 9 positions agree with TRBD2. V dropped 5 bases and J dropped 9; count of bases not matched to a gene: 12. The CDR3 has 15 amino acids. Germline CDR1 reads MNHEY; CDR2 reads SMNVEV (reference sequence). CDR3 DNA sequence: TGTGCCAGCAGTCCCCCGGGACTAGCAATTGTCACGCAGTATTTT. This sequence encodes CASSPPGLAIVTQYF.